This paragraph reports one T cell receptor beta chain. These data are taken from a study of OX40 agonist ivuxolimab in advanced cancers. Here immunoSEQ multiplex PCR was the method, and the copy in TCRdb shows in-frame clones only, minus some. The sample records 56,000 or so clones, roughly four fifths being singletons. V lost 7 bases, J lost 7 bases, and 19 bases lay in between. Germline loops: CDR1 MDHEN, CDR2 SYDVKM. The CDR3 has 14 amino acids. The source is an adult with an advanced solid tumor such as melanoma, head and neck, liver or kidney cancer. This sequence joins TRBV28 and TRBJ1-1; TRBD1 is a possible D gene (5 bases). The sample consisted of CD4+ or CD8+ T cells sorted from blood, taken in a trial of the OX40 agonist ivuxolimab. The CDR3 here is CASTWGSGDFEAFF. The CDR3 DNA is TGTGCCAGCACCTGGGGCAGCGGAGATTTTGAAGCTTTCTTT.